This T cell receptor (beta chain) was identified during a study of cytomegalovirus exposure and HLA in healthy donors. Study context: The 110 or so validation repertoires used a platform that matched the one used for the 666 first-cohort repertoires, as a later analysis reported. General study findings and limits: There were a few CMV-associated chains whose specificity for CMV antigens was confirmed in vitro. According to a subsequent analysis, TCR clusters from the first cohort were inclined to appear together in the 110 or so validation repertoires.

In the case of this clone: Its antigen is unknown.

Per germline, CDR1 LNHDA and CDR2 SQIVND (reference sequence). The CDR3 contains 16 residues. V dropped 6 bases and J dropped 5 bases, with 23 bases sitting between them. The assay was immunoSEQ multiplex PCR, and TCRdb's table has in-frame clones only and misses some. The sample holds 150,000 to 180,000 clones; about 82% are singletons and the top ten take over 2%. The sequencing sample was made of PBMCs. This TCR derives from a human donor in good health. This chain joins TRBV19 and TRBJ2-7, with D maybe TRBD1 (6 bases). CDR3 nucleotide sequence: TGTGCCAGTAGCCTCCAGGGGACCCAACGCAAAGACGAGCAGTACTTC. As protein: CASSLQGTQRKDEQYF.